This T cell receptor beta chain was recorded in a study of blood T cell repertoires in COVID-19. The overall study: PBMCs, B-cell-depleted T cells, or T cells provided the cDNA or gDNA that made up the material.

Authors' processing steps: Nucleated cell counts were estimated from reference gene primer amplification. Using immunoSEQ multiplex PCR, the repertoire was profiled, and TCRdb retains in-frame clones only, with some absent. The DNA gave D and trimming, while V, J and clone size come from that table. Among under 400,000 clones listed, over 75% were seen once. The germline V gene has CDR1 SGHTA and CDR2 FQGNSA. The V segment lost 4 bases and the J segment 4 bases; nucleotides outside the gene matches: 8. The CDR3 loop spans 15 amino acids. The study drew participants aged roughly 18 to 89 years from some 24 US areas. Participants reported their clinical history, and cohort assignment relied on those reports.

The chain links TRBV7-2 to TRBJ2-7; 9 bases map to TRBD2. Sequencing was carried out using PBMCs or T cells enriched from blood (not recorded which). The sequence derives from a middle-aged man in a cohort exposed to, infected with or recovered from COVID-19 (not recorded which). The DNA for the CDR3 is TGTGCCAGCAGCTACCTAGCGGGACTCGGGTACGAGCAGTACTTC. This sequence encodes CASSYLAGLGYEQYF. The whole variable domain, filled in from reference TRBV7-2 and TRBJ2-7, reads GAGVSQSPSNKVTEKGKDVELRCDPISGHTALYWYRQSLGQGLEFLIYFQGNSAPDKSGLPSDRFSAERTGGSVSTLTIQRTQQEDSAVYLCASSYLAGLGYEQYFGPGTRLTVT.